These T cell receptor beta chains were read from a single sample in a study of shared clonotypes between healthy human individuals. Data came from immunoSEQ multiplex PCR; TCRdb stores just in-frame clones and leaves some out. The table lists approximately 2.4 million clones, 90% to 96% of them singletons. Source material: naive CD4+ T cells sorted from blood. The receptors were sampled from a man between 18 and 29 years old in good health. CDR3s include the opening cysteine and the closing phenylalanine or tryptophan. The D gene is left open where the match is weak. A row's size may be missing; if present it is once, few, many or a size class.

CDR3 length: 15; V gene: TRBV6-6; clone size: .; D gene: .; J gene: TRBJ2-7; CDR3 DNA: TGTGCCAGCAGTTACGGAGCGGGTAACTCCTACGAGCAGTACTTC; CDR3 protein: CASSYGAGNSYEQYF
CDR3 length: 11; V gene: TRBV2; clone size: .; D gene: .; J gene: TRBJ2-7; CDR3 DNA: TGTGCCAGCAGTGTGGCTAACGAGCAGTACTTC; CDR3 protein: CASSVANEQYF
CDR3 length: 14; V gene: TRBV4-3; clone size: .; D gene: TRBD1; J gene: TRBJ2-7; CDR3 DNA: TGCGCCAGCAGCCAAGTGACAGGGGGCTACGAGCAGTACTTC; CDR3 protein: CASSQVTGGYEQYF
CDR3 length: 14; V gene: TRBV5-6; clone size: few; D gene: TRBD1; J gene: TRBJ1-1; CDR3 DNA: TGTGCCAGCAGCGGGACAGTGAGGAACACTGAAGCTTTCTTT; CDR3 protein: CASSGTVRNTEAFF
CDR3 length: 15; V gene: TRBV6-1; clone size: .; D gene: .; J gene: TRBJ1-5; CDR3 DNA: TGTGCCAGCACCACGAGGGGGGATAGCAATCAGCCCCAGCATTTT; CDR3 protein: CASTTRGDSNQPQHF
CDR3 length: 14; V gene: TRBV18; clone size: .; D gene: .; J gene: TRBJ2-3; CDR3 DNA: TGTGCCAGCTCACCTGTCGGTTCCACAGATACGCAGTATTTT; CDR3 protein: CASSPVGSTDTQYF
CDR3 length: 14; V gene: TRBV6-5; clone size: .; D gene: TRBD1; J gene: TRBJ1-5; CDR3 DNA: TGTGCCAGCAGTCCCGACAGGGGCAATCAGCCCCAGCATTTT; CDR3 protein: CASSPDRGNQPQHF
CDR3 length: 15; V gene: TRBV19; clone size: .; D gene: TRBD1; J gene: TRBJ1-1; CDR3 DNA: TGTGCCAGTAGTGGCCCGGACAGGGCCAACACTGAAGCTTTCTTT; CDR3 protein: CASSGPDRANTEAFF
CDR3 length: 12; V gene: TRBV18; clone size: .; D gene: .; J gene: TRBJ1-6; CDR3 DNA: TGTGCCAGCCGGACGGACCATTCACCCCTCCACTTT; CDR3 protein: CASRTDHSPLHF
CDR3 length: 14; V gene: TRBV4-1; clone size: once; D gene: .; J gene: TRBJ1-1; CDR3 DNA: TGCGCCAGCAGCCAAGACGGATTGAACACTGAAGCTTTCTTT; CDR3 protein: CASSQDGLNTEAFF
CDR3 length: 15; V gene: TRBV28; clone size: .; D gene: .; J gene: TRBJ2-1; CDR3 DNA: TGTGCCAGCAGTCCCGGGGGCCTCTCCTACAATGAGCAGTTCTTC; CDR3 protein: CASSPGGLSYNEQFF
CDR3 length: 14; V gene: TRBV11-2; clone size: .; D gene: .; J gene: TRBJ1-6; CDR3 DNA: TGTGCCAGCAGCTTAGGTCAGCCTAATTCACCCCTCCACTTT; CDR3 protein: CASSLGQPNSPLHF
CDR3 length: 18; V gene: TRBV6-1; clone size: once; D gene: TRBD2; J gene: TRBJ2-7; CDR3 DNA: TGTGCCAGCAGTGCATCCGGGACTAGCGGCAGCCGATTCTACGAGCAGTACTTC; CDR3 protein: CASSASGTSGSRFYEQYF
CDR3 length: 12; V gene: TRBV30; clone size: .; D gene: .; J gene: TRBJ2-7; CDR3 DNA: TGTGCCTGGAGTGGGAACCCCTACGAGCAGTACTTC; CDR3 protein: CAWSGNPYEQYF
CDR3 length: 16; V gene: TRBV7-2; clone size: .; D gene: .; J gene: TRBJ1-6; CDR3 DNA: TGTGCCAGCAGCTTAACAGGGCTCCCTCAAGAGTCACCCCTCCACTTT; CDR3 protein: CASSLTGLPQESPLHF
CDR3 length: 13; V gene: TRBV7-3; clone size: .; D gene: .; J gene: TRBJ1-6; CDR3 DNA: TGTGCCAGCAGCTCCCAACCAGGGGATCCCCTCCACTTT; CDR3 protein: CASSSQPGDPLHF
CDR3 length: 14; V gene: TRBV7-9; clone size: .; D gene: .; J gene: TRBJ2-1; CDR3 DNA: TGTGCCAGCAGCTTGGTACGGGAGTTCAATGAGCAGTTCTTC; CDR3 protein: CASSLVREFNEQFF
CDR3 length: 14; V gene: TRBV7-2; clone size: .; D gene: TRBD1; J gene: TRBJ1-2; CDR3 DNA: TGTGCCAGCAGCTTGGGGGACAGGGTTCGAGGCTACACCTTC; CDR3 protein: CASSLGDRVRGYTF
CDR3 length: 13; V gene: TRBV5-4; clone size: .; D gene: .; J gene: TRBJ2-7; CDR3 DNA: TGTGCCAGCAGCTTAAAAGAAGGGTACGAGCAGTACTTC; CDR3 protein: CASSLKEGYEQYF
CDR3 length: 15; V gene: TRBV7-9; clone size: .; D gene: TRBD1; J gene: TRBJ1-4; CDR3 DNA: TGTGCCAGCAGCCGTTACTCGGACAGGGTCGTAAAACTGTTTTTT; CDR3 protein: CASSRYSDRVVKLFF
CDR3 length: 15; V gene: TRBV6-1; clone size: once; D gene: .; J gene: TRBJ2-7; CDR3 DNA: TGTGCCAGCAGTGAAGAATTCCGGTCGAGCTACGAGCAGTACTTC; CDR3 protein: CASSEEFRSSYEQYF
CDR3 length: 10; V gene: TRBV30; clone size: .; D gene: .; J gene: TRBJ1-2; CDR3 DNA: TGTGCCTGGGGTCCCGAAGACTACACCTTC; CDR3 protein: CAWGPEDYTF
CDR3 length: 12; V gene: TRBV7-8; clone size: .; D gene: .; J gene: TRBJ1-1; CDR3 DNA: TGTGCCAGCAGCTTACGACCGACTGAAGCTTTCTTT; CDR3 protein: CASSLRPTEAFF
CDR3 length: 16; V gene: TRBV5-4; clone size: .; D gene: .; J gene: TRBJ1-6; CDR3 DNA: TGTGCCAGCAGCTTGGGGCCAGTCATGGTGATTTCACCCCTCCACTTT; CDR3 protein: CASSLGPVMVISPLHF
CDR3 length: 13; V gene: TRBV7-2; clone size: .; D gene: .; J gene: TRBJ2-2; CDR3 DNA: TGTGCCAGCAGCTTAGCCGGACCCGGGGAGCTGTTTTTT; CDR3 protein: CASSLAGPGELFF
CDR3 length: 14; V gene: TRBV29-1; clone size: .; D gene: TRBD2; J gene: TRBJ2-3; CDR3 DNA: TGCAGCGTTGAAGTGGCGGGAGAGCCAGATACGCAGTATTTT; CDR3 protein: CSVEVAGEPDTQYF
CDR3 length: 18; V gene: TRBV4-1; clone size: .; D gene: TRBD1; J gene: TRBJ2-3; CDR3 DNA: TGCGCCAGCAGCCAGCGGGGACAGGGGGAAATTTGGGCAGATACGCAGTATTTT; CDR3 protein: CASSQRGQGEIWADTQYF
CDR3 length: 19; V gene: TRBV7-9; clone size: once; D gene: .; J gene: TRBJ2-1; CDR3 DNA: TGTGCCAGCAGCTTTCCCCGTACGCGACAGGTTTATGGGTACAATGAGCAGTTCTTC; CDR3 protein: CASSFPRTRQVYGYNEQFF
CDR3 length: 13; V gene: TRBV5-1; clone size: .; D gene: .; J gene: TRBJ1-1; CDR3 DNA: TGCGCCAGCAGCTACGTAGGGAACACTGAAGCTTTCTTT; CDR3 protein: CASSYVGNTEAFF
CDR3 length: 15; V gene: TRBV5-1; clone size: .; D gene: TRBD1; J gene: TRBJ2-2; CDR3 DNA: TGCGCCAGCAGCAGGACAGGGTCGAACACCGGGGAGCTGTTTTTT; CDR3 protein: CASSRTGSNTGELFF
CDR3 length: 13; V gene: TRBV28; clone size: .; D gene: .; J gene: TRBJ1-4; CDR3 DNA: TGTGCCAGCATGGGGGGGGCGCCTGAAAAACTGTTTTTT; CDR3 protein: CASMGGAPEKLFF
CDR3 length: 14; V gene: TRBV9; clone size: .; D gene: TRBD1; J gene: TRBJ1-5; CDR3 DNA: TGTGCCAGCAGCGATCGACAGGGAGGACAGCCCCAGCATTTT; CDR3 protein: CASSDRQGGQPQHF
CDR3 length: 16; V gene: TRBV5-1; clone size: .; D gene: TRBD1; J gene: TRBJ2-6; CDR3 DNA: TGCGCCAGCAGCCTACAGGGGGAAATTGGGGCCAACGTCCTGACTTTC; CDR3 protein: CASSLQGEIGANVLTF
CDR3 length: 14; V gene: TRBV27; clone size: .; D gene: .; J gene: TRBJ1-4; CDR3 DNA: TGTGCCAGCAGTGATGGAGCCAGCGCTGAAAAACTGTTTTTT; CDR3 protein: CASSDGASAEKLFF
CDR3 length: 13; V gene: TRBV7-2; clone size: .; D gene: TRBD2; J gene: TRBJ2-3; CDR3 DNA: TGTGCCAGCAGCTTAGAGCGGGAGAGTACGCAGTATTTT; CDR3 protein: CASSLERESTQYF
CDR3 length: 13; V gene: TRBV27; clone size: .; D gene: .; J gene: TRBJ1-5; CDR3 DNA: TGTGCCAGCAGTCCGCTCGACAATCAGCCCCAGCATTTT; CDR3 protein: CASSPLDNQPQHF
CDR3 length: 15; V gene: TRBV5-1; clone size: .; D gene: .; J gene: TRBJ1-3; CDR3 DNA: TGCGCCAGCAGCTTGGGCGCATCCTCTGGAAACACCATATATTTT; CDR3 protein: CASSLGASSGNTIYF
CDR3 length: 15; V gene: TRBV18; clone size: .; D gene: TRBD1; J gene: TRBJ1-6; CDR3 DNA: TGTGCCAGCTCAACACAGGGGTCCTATAATTCACCCCTCCACTTT; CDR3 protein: CASSTQGSYNSPLHF
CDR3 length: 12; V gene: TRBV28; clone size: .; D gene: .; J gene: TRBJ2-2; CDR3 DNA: TGTGCCAGCAGTCGGGCGGCCGGGGAGCTGTTTTTT; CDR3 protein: CASSRAAGELFF
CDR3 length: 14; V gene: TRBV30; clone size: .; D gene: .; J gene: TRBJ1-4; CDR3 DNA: TGTGCCTGGGGGGCCGGGAGGGATAACGAAAAACTGTTTTTT; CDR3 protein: CAWGAGRDNEKLFF
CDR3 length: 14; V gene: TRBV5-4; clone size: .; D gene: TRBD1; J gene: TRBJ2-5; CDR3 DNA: TGTGCCAGCAGCTCCCCGGGACAGGGTGAGACCCAGTACTTC; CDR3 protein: CASSSPGQGETQYF
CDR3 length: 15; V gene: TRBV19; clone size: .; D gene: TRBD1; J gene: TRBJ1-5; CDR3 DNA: TGTGCCAGTAGTATGGTGGACAGGGATGATCAGCCCCAGCATTTT; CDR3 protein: CASSMVDRDDQPQHF
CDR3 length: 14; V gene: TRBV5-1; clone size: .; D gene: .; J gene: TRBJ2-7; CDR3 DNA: TGCGCCAGCAGCTTAGAGGGCCCTACCTACGAGCAGTACTTC; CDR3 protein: CASSLEGPTYEQYF
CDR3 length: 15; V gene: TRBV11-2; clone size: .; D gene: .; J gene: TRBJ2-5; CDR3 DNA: TGTGCCAGCAGCTTAGATGGGGGCGTCGGAGAGACCCAGTACTTC; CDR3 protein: CASSLDGGVGETQYF
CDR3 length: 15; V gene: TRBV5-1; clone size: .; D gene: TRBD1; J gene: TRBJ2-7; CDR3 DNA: TGCGCCAGCAGCTTAGGGGACAGGGGAACCTACGAGCAGTACTTC; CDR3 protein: CASSLGDRGTYEQYF
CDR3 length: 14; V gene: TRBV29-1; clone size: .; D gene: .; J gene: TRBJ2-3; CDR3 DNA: TGCAGCGTGCAACACAGGCTAAGCACAGATACGCAGTATTTT; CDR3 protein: CSVQHRLSTDTQYF
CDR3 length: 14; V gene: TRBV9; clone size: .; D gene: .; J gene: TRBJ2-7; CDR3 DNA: TGTGCCAGCAGCGTAGGAACGGGCACCTACGAGCAGTACTTC; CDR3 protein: CASSVGTGTYEQYF
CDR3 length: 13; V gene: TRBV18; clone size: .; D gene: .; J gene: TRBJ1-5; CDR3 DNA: TGTGCCAGCTCACCACCCGGGAGACAGCCCCAGCATTTT; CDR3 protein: CASSPPGRQPQHF
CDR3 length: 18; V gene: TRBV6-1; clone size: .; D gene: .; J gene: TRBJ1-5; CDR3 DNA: TGTGCCAGCAGTGATTTCTCTCAAGGGGGTAATAGCAATCAGCCCCAGCATTTT; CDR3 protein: CASSDFSQGGNSNQPQHF
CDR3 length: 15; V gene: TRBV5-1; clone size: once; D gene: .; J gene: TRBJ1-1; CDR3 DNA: TGCGCCAGCACCCCGACAACAGGGTCTAACACTGAAGCTTTCTTT; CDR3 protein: CASTPTTGSNTEAFF
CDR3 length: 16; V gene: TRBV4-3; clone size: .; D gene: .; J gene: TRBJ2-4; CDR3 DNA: TGCGCCAGCAGCCAAGACTACAGTGGGACGGGTAACATTCAGTACTTC; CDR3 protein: CASSQDYSGTGNIQYF
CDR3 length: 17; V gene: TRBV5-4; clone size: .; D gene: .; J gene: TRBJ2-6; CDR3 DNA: TGTGCCAGCAGCGCCGCGCCTACAGGCTCCGGGGCCAACGTCCTGACTTTC; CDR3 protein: CASSAAPTGSGANVLTF
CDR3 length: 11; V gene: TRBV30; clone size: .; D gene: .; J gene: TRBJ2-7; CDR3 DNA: TGTGCCTCCCAACGGGGCAACGAGCAGTACTTC; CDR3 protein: CASQRGNEQYF
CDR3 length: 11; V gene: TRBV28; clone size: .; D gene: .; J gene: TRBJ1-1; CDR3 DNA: TGTGCCAGCACCCCAGGGACTGAAGCTTTCTTT; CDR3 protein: CASTPGTEAFF
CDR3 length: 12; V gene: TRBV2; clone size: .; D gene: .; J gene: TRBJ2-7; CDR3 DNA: TGTGCCAGCAGAGGGAACCCCTACGAGCAGTACTTC; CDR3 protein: CASRGNPYEQYF
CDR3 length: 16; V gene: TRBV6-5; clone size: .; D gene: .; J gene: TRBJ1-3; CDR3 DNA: TGTGCCAGCAGTTACTCAGGTGCACTCTCTGGAAACACCATATATTTT; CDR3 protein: CASSYSGALSGNTIYF
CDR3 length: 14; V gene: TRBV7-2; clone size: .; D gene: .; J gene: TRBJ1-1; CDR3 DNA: TGTGCCAGCAGCTCCCCACAAGAGAACACTGAAGCTTTCTTT; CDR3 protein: CASSSPQENTEAFF